This TCR beta chain was captured in a study of a mutant IDH1 vaccine in newly diagnosed glioma. Study at large: Vaccination was launched 4-6 weeks after radiotherapy alone, or with temozolomide cycles.

Of note for this clone: Its antigen is currently unknown.

This sample's time point: week 23, last vaccination. Each dose of the vaccine consisted of 300 ug of mutant IDH1 20-mer peptide, with topical imiquimod. Assay: immunoSEQ multiplex PCR; the TCRdb copy retains only in-frame clones and omits some. The sample holds roughly 43,000 clones, roughly 84% seen once. Germline loops: CDR1 SGHNT, CDR2 YENEEA. Trimming cost V 1 base and J 8 bases, with 11 bases left between them. The CDR3 runs to 13 residues. This chain joins TRBV11-3 and TRBJ1-1; D not certain. The sample was PBMCs, taken from a glioma patient whose treatment included an IDH1 peptide vaccine. The receptor was derived from a woman aged 18-35 years with glioma. Some clones in this sample may be carry-over from other donors' samples. CDR3 DNA sequence: TGTGCCAGCAGCTTAGCCATGGGAATCGAAGCTTTCTTT. It encodes CASSLAMGIEAFF.